The T cell receptor (beta chain) described here comes from a study of blood T cell repertoires in COVID-19. Authors' methods: Reference gene primers were amplified, and this amplification served to estimate nucleated cell counts. Sequencing used immunoSEQ multiplex PCR; TCRdb keeps in-frame clones, though not all of them. V, J and clone size are those of that table, while D and trimming were read from the DNA. This table has almost 95,000 clones, about 71% appearing once. This sequence was found in a woman in her fifties or sixties in a cohort sampled during active or convalescent COVID-19. The specimen sequenced was peripheral blood.

CDR3 bases: TGTGCCAGCAGTGAACGGCTCGGGAAGAACACCGGGGAGCTGTTTTTT. Translating gives CASSERLGKNTGELFF. The chain couples TRBV6-1 to TRBJ2-2, with D perhaps matching TRBD2 (5 bases). The CDR3 has 16 residues. Trimming left V 2 bases short and J 1 base short, with 11 bases between. Germline V CDR1 and CDR2: MNHNS, SASEGT.